This T cell receptor (beta chain) is drawn from a study of cytomegalovirus exposure and HLA in healthy donors (dated by TCRdb to about 2017). Background for the entire study: An earlier analysis of 587 of the donors reported over 250 Gb of sequence data and around 120 million unique TCR beta sequences obtained from 180 million or so T cells. Around 300 gigabases of sequencing data and approximately 84 million unique TCR sequences were included in an early release covering several hundred HLA-typed donors. Of the approximately 400 genotyped donors, approximately 82% fell in the genetic ancestry cluster associated with self-reported Caucasian donors. The study aimed to test whether signatures of past pathogen exposure could be identified by cataloging public T cell receptors. Using immunosequencing, the study profiled T cell repertoires from 500 to 800 subjects and related those repertoires to cytomegalovirus serostatus. Along with the roughly 710-subject first cohort, a separate validation cohort of over a hundred different subjects was used. To predict cytomegalovirus infection status, the study brought together high-throughput TCR immunosequencing, statistical association of individual TCRs with disease status, and machine learning. A later analysis re-examined previously published TCR beta repertoires from roughly 650 donors and added high-resolution HLA genotyping to investigate patterns of TCR occurrence. Rather than drawing on any new phenotypic data, the later analysis identified candidate immune exposures from TCR beta sequences and the way those sequences occurred across donors. An earlier analysis of about 600 of the donors used high-throughput TCR beta sequencing to judge whether each TCR beta V gene segment behaved as functional or pseudogenic. Donor age, sex, ethnicity and CMV serostatus were compiled together with the repertoire data. Genome-wide SNP genotypes for about three fifths of the roughly 670 donors were used in a later genetic analysis, which treated that subset as a discovery cohort. All discovery cohort repertoires had been generated using a single sequencing platform. HLA typing covered class I and class II loci at four-digit resolution. Typing coverage differed by locus: A, B, C, DRB1 and DQB1 were typed in roughly 629-640 donors, DQA1 in approximately 520, DPA1 in around 610, and DPB1 in around 490. Because of strong linkage in the cohort, four to six DR-DQ haplotypes were treated as single units for association and clustering. Across approximately 400 genotyped donors of the cohort, an average of about 250,000 unique TCR beta nucleotide sequences per donor were sequenced, and 15% to 20% of those sequences were non-productive.

The receptor library was made with the immunoSEQ multiplex PCR assay. A mixture of 60 forward primers for TCR Vbeta segments and 13 reverse primers for TCR Jbeta segments was used in the multiplex PCR. A multiplex PCR assay on genomic DNA amplified the CDR3 region of rearranged TCR beta genes. The Illumina HiSeq System was used to sequence the amplified TCR beta libraries as 87-base-pair reads. Per the authors' processing: A later analysis counted approximately 84 million unique TCR beta chains across the 600 to 850 repertoires, and 9.5 million to 11 million of these chains were shared by at least two donors. Raw reads were error-corrected and collapsed into unique sequences with a nearest-neighbor algorithm that merged closely related sequences to remove PCR and sequencing errors. V, D and J gene segments were assigned by aligning CDR3 sequences to IMGT reference sequences. For a sequence to be retained, at least a six-nucleotide match to both a V gene segment and a J gene segment was required. A rearrangement was called productive if the CDR3 had no stop codons and remained in frame with V and J, and every other rearrangement was called non-productive. CDR3 was defined by IMGT convention, running from the second conserved V-encoded cysteine to the conserved J-encoded phenylalanine. Sequences without an unambiguous match to a single V gene segment were excluded from the earlier analysis of about 600 of the donors. An earlier analysis of several hundred of the donors classified V segments as functional when productive rearrangements were above 56.7% and as segregating when the standard deviation between donors was above 5%. A statistical classification framework was developed to diagnose cytomegalovirus status using the catalog of TCR beta chain sequences. A later analysis assigned V and J genes by comparing TCR nucleotide sequences with IMGT/GENE-DB human TR gene sequences. Using the TCRdist pipeline, a later analysis assigned CDR3 sequences along with most-parsimonious VDJ recombination scenarios. A later analysis defined each TCR beta chain by its CDR3 amino acid sequence plus V-gene family, and excluded reads lacking a unique V-gene family. In a later analysis, 450 to 600 highly shared, low-generation-probability nucleotide sequences were removed to address suspected cross-contamination and a sequencing artifact. In a later analysis, a clonal expansion index for each public chain was calculated from normalized within-repertoire ranks of inferred template counts. Generation probabilities in a later analysis came from a VDJ recombination model fitted to out-of-frame rearrangements, and those results were checked against IGoR. In a later analysis, TCR-TCR, TCR-HLA and TCR-CMV co-occurrence was scored with hypergeometric tests, and a repertoire-size bias correction was applied to TCR pairs. False discovery rates were estimated in a later analysis by permuting HLA or CMV assignments 20 times. In a later analysis, co-occurring TCRs were grouped using DBSCAN, and TCRdist sequence similarity was added for clustering within HLA-allele-positive subsets. For co-occurrence clustering, repertoires with fewer than 30,000 or more than 120,000 public chains were excluded, along with about five repertoires with anomalous nucleotide sharing. Not all clones reach the TCRdb copy of this immuneACCESS table, which keeps in-frame sequences only. Checked studies attribute under half of the gap to unresolved V genes and leave the rest unexplained. The V and J calls and clone size were taken over from that table, and D and trimming were inferred from the DNA. In this sample's table one finds approximately 110,000 clones. The ten biggest clones cover under 3.5% of the sample.

The investigation overall reported the following: V-gene and J-gene trimming of TCR beta chains was associated with a missense DCLRE1C variant in a later genetic analysis, and the association was replicated in an independent cohort. Presence/absence analyses assumed roughly uniform sequencing depth across donors, an assumption that may not hold. In a later analysis, the rate of TCR association differed among HLA loci, with DRB1 alleles having the most associated TCRs and HLA-C alleles having the fewest. When HLA alleles, especially DR and DQ, strongly co-occurred, TCR associations were difficult to assign to individual alleles. Because counts were too low, under 20 rarely observed V segments, including chromosome 9 orphons, were left out of the earlier analysis of about 620 of the donors. Several of the top co-occurrence clusters appeared to be linked to parvovirus B19, influenza, CMV and Epstein-Barr virus, according to a later analysis. The study gave a list of 150 to 200 TCR beta chains associated with cytomegalovirus. A further reported finding was that TCR beta sequences accurately predicted the HLA-A and HLA-B alleles for most subjects in the first cohort. The classifier was reported to diagnose cytomegalovirus status with high specificity and sensitivity in both the original cohort and the validation cohort. CMV serostatus was the only immune exposure information available for the cohort. At a false discovery rate of 0.05, a later analysis linked 15,000 to 20,000 TCR beta sequences to specific HLA alleles. It was suggested by the authors that the approach could potentially be generalized to other disease states and immunological phenotypes. While some public TCRs were present in many individuals, most TCR sequences turned up only very rarely across donors. A group of highly shared sequence variants was considered likely to be a technical artifact of the sequencing pipeline. In an earlier analysis of around 500 of the donors, most TCR beta V segments appeared in productive rearrangements about 87% or about 30% of the time, broadly matching IMGT annotations. Because some donors lacked HLA typing at each locus, the association tests relied only on the typed subset. A later analysis found that most CMV-associated TCR beta chains appeared HLA-restricted, with HLA associations seemingly driven largely by CMV exposure. A few of the identified cytomegalovirus-associated TCR beta chains were confirmed in vitro to be specific for cytomegalovirus antigens. According to a later genetic analysis, donors in an Asian-associated ancestry cluster had fewer N-insertions in productive TCRs than the approximately 650-donor mean. Only TCR beta chains were sequenced in this cohort, and the absence of alpha or paired-chain data limited detectable features. Linkage disequilibrium might explain the correlated functional status among segregating V segments, but an unknown experimental factor could not be ruled out. A later analysis found that HLA-associated TCR beta chains were more clonally expanded and had lower generation probabilities than equally common non-associated chains.

A note on this clone: The clone's antigen remains unknown.

The cohort consisted of some 670 healthy bone marrow donors. Cohort members were all nominally healthy when sampled, although unrecorded immune exposures were likely present. The donor was CMV seronegative and belonged to the group of 352 seronegative cohort members. A peripheral blood sample was collected from each donor, and TCR beta sequencing was performed on peripheral blood mononuclear cells. Genomic DNA extraction from the blood cell samples was performed with the Qiagen DNeasy Blood Extraction Kit. This receptor was obtained from a man under 40 in good health and CMV-seronegative. Specimen: PBMCs.

DNA sequence: TGTGCCAGTAGTATCGTACTAGCGGGAGGCGAGCAGTTCTTC. It is translated as CASSIVLAGGEQFF. The rearrangement combines TRBV19 with TRBJ2-1; TRBD2 aligns with 12 central bases. The germline V gene (reference sequence) yields LNHDA for CDR1 and SQIVND for CDR2. V ends up 3 bases short and J 10 bases short, with an unmatched junction base count of 4. Reading from cysteine to phenylalanine, the CDR3 counts 14 amino acids. The kept DNA is CDR3 alone, 42 bases in frame from the first base.